One and the same sample provided the 7 T cell receptor beta chains below, sequenced in a study of T cells after somatic rescue of genetic block. This table comes from immunoSEQ multiplex PCR, and its TCRdb copy is limited to in-frame clones, with some not included. Among approximately 65,000 clones listed, around 90% were seen once. The sample was peripheral blood mononuclear cells (PBMCs). The receptors come from a man aged 35 to 55.

The chain has TRBV5-1 and TRBJ2-3; 8 nucleotides agree with TRBD1. The CDR3 is 15 amino acids. With 4 bases clipped from V and 2 bases from J, the junction kept 6 bases outside the gene matches. Germline lookup yields CDR1 SGHRS and CDR2 YFSETQ. CDR3 loop: CASSPGQEFTDTQYF. The CDR3 DNA reads as TGCGCCAGCAGCCCGGGACAGGAGTTCACAGATACGCAGTATTTT.

The sample holds a few counts of this clone. The V and J genes are TRBV30 and TRBJ1-1; D unresolved. V dropped 1 base and J dropped 7 bases, with 7 bases sitting between them. Germline CDR1 and CDR2: GTSNPN and SVGIG (reference sequence). The CDR3 spans 11 residues. The CDR3 sequence is CAWSGMGEAFF. DNA of the CDR3: TGTGCCTGGAGTGGTATGGGTGAAGCTTTCTTT. The full variable domain, its missing parts supplied by reference TRBV30 and TRBJ1-1, is SQTIHQWPATLVQPVGSPLSLECTVEGTSNPNLYWYRQAAGRGLQLLFYSVGIGQISSEVPQNLSASRPQDRQFILSSKKLLLSDSGFYLCAWSGMGEAFFGQGTRLTVV.

This chain uses TRBV27 with TRBJ2-5; possibly TRBD1 or TRBD2 for D (5 bases each). With the DNA end fitting TRBJ2-7 better, the J assignment may be wrong. Germline lookup yields CDR1 MNHEY and CDR2 SMNVEV (reference sequence). This CDR3 region has 13 residues. The CDR3 loop reads CASSWGSSYEQYF. The CDR3 nucleotides read TGTGCCAGCAGTTGGGGGTCTTCCTACGAGCAGTACTTC.

The rearrangement links TRBV21-1 to TRBJ2-3. TRBV21-1 counts as a pseudogene. CDR3 length: 17 residues. The CDR3: CASSKEYDPSDPHTQYF. The CDR3, as DNA: TGTGCCAGCAGCAAAGAGTACGATCCCTCGGACCCCCATACGCAGTATTTT.

This clone is a singleton in its sample. The chain recombines TRBV18 with TRBJ2-5; D is undetermined. The germline V gene encodes CDR1 KGHSH and CDR2 LQKENI. This CDR3 comprises 15 residues. Trimming took off 3 bases at V and 0 bases at J, with 11 bases between the two ends. The CDR3: CASSPPDGYQETQYF. CDR3 coding DNA: TGTGCCAGCTCACCCCCCGACGGCTACCAAGAGACCCAGTACTTC. Supplemented by reference TRBV18 and TRBJ2-5, the full variable domain reads NAGVMQNPRHLVRRRGQEARLRCSPMKGHSHVYWYRQLPEEGLKFMVYLQKENIIDESGMPKERFSAEFPKEGPSILRIQQVVRGDSAAYFCASSPPDGYQETQYFGPGTRLLVL.

The genes are TRBV30 and TRBJ1-3, with a possible D match to TRBD1 (6 bases). The germline V gene has CDR1 GTSNPN and CDR2 SVGIG (reference sequence). V shed 3 bases and J shed 0 bases, with 12 bases lying between them. This CDR3 contains 15 residues. The CDR3 is CAWRKDRRSGNTIYF. CDR3 coding DNA: TGTGCCTGGAGAAAGGACAGACGCTCTGGAAACACCATATATTTT.

The chain employs TRBV27 and TRBJ2-1; 7 bases fit TRBD2. Trimming cost V 0 bases and J 8 bases; bases outside gene matches: 7. Germline loops: CDR1 MNHEY, CDR2 SMNVEV (reference sequence). The length of the CDR3 is 15 residues. CDR3 bases: TGTGCCAGCAGTTTATCGGCTAGCGGCTTCGATGAGCAGTTCTTC. Translation gives CASSLSASGFDEQFF.